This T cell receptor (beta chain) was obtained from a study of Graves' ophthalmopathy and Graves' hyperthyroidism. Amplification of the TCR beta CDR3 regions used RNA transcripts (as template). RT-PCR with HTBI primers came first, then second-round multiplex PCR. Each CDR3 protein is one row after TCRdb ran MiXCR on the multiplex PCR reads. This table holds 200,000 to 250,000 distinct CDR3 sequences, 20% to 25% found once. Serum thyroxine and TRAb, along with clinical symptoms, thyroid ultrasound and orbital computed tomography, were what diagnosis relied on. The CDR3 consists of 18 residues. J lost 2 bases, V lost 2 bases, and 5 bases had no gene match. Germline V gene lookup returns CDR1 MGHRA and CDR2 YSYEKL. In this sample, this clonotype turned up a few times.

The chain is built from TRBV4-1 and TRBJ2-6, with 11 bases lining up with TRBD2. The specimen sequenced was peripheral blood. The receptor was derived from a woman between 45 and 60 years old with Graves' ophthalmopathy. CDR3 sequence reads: CASSQTGTSGPGANVLTF. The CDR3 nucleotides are TGCGCCAGCAGCCAAACCGGGACTAGCGGCCCTGGGGCCAACGTCCTGACTTTC.